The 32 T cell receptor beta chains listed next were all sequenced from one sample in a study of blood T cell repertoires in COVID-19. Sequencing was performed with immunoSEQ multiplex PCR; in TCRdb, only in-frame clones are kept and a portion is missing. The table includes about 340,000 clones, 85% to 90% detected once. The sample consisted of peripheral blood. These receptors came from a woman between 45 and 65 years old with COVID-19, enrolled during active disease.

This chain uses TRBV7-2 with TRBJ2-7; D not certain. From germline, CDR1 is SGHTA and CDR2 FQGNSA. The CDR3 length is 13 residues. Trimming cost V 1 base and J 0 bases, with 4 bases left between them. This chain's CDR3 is CASSLGLSYEQYF. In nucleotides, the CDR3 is TGTGCCAGCAGCTTAGGGCTCTCCTACGAGCAGTACTTC.

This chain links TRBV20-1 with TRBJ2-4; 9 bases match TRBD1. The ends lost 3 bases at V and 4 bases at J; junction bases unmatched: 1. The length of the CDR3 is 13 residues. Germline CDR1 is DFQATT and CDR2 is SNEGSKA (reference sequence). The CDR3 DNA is TGCAGTGCTAGTGGGACAGGGAAAAACATTCAGTACTTC. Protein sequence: CSASGTGKNIQYF.

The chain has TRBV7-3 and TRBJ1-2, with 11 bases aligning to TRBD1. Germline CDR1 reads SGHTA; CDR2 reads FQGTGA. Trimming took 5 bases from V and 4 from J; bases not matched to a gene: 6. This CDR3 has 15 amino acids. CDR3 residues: CASSIPGQGVYGYTF. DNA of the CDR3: TGTGCCAGCAGCATACCGGGACAGGGGGTCTATGGCTACACCTTC.

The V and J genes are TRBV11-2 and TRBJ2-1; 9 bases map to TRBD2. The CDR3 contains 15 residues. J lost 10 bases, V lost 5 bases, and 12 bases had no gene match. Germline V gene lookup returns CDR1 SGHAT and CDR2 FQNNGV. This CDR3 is CASSDTRTSVREQFF. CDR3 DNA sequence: TGTGCCAGCAGCGATACCCGGACTAGCGTCCGGGAGCAGTTCTTC.

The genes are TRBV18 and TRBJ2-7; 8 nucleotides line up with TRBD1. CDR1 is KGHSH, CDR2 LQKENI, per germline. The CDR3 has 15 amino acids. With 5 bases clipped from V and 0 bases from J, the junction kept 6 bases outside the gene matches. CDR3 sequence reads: CASSSGQETSYEQYF. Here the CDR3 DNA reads TGTGCCAGCTCATCGGGACAGGAGACCTCCTACGAGCAGTACTTC.

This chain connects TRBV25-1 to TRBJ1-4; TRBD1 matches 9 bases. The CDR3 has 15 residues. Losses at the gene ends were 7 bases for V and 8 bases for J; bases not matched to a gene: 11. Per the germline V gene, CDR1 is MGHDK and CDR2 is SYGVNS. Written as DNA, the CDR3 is TGTGCCAGCACCCTGTCGGGGACAGGGTACGAAAAACTGTTTTTT. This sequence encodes CASTLSGTGYEKLFF.

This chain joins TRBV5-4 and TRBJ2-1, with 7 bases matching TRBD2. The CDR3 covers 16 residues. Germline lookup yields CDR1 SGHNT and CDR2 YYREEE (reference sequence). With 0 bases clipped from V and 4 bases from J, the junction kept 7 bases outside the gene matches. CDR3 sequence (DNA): TGTGCCAGCAGCTTGGGTGGCGGGAGAGTGTACAATGAGCAGTTCTTC. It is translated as CASSLGGGRVYNEQFF.

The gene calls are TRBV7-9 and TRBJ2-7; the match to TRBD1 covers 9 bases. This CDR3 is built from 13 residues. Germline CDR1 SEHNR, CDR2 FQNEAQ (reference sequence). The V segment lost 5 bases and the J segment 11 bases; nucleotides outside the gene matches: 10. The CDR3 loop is CASSRQGVLREYF. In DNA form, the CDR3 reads TGTGCCAGCAGCCGACAGGGGGTGCTGAGGGAGTACTTC.

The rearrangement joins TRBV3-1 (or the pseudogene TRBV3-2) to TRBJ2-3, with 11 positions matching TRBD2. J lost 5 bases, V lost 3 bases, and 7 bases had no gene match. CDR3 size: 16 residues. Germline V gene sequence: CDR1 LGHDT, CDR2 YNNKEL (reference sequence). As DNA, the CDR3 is TGTGCCAGCAGCCAGCGAACTAGCGGGAGAAGAGATACGCAGTATTTT. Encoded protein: CASSQRTSGRRDTQYF.

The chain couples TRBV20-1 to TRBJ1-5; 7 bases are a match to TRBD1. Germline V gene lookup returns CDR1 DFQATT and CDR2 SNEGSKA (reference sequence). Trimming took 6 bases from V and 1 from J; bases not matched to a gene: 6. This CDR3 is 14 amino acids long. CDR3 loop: CSASQGGSNQPQHF. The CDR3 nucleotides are TGCAGTGCAAGTCAGGGGGGAAGCAATCAGCCCCAGCATTTT.

The CDR3 DNA sequence: TGTGCCAGCAGCCAAGGGGGCCTAGCGGGAGACACAGATACGCAGTATTTT. Protein product: CASSQGGLAGDTDTQYF. The V gene is TRBV3-1 (or the pseudogene TRBV3-2), the J gene TRBJ2-3, with 10 nucleotides matching TRBD2. This CDR3 contains 17 residues. After removal of 1 base from V and 2 bases from J, the junction contained 6 bases not matched to a gene. The germline V gene has CDR1 LGHDT and CDR2 YNNKEL (reference sequence).

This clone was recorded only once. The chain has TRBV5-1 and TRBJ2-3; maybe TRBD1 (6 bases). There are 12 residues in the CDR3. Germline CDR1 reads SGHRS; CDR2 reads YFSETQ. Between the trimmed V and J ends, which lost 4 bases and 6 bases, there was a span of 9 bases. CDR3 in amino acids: CASSRTGDTQYF. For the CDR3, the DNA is TGCGCCAGCAGCCGCACAGGGGATACGCAGTATTTT.

CDR3 in DNA: TGTGCCAGCAGTGTAACAGGGGGCGCTTGGCAGCCCCAGCATTTT. Translating it yields CASSVTGGAWQPQHF. The rearrangement joins TRBV27 to TRBJ1-5, with TRBD1 matching 9 bases. The ends lost 5 bases at V and 7 bases at J; junction bases unmatched: 9. The CDR3 sequence is 15 residues long. CDR1 and CDR2 (germline): MNHEY, SMNVEV (reference sequence).

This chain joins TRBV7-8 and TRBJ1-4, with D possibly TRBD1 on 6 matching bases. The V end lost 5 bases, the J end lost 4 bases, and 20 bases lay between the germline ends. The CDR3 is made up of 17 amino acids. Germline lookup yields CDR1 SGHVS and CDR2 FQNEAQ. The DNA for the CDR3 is TGTGCCAGCAGCACGAGTCGAGGACAGCCTATTAATGAAAAACTGTTTTTT. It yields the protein CASSTSRGQPINEKLFF.

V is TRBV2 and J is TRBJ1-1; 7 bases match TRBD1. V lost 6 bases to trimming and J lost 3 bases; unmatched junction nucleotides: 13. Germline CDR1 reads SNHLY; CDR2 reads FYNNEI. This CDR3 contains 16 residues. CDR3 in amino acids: CASSVTRRGQDTEAFF. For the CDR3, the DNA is TGTGCCAGCAGCGTAACCCGGAGGGGGCAAGACACTGAAGCTTTCTTT.

The CDR3 DNA sequence: TGTGCCAGCAGCTTAGCCCCGGGACTCAGCTCCTACAATGAGCAGTTCTTC. This codes for CASSLAPGLSSYNEQFF. This chain links TRBV13 with TRBJ2-1; D possibly corresponds to TRBD2 (6 bases). V dropped 1 base and J dropped 0 bases, with 13 bases sitting between them. The CDR3 length is 17 residues. From germline, CDR1 is PRHDT and CDR2 FYEKMQ (reference sequence).

The DNA for the CDR3 is TGTGCCAGCAGCCTATCTGGACAGTCCATGAACACTGAAGCTTTCTTT. Protein: CASSLSGQSMNTEAFF. This chain links TRBV7-2 with TRBJ1-1, with D possibly TRBD1 on 6 matching bases. CDR1 SGHTA and CDR2 FQGNSA come from the germline V gene. The length of the CDR3 is 16 residues. Trimming left V 5 bases short and J 0 bases short, with 16 bases between.

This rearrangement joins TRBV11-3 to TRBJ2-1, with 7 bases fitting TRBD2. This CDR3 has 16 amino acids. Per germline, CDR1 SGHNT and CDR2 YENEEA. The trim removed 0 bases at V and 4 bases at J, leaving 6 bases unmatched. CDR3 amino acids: CASSLEGAGMYNEQFF. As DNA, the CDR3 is TGTGCCAGCAGCTTAGAAGGAGCGGGAATGTACAATGAGCAGTTCTTC.

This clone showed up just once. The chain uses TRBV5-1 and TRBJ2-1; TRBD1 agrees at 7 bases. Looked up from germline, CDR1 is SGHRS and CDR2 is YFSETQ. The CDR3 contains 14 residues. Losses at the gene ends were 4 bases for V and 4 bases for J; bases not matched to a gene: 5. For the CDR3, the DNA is TGCGCCAGCAGCGACTGGACAGGTTACAATGAGCAGTTCTTC. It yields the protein CASSDWTGYNEQFF.

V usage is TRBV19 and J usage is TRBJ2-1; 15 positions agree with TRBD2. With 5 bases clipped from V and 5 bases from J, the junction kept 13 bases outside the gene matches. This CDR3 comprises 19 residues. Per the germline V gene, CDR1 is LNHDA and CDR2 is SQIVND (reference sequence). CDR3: CASSFRTSGRARADNEQFF. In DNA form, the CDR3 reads TGTGCCAGTAGTTTCCGGACTAGCGGGAGGGCCAGGGCCGACAATGAGCAGTTCTTC.

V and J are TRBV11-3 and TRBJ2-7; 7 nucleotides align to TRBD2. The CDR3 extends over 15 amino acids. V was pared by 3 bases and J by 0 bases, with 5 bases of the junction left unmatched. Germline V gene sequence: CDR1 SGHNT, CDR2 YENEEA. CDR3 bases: TGTGCCAGCAGCTTTAGCGGGCTGAGCTCCTACGAGCAGTACTTC. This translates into CASSFSGLSSYEQYF. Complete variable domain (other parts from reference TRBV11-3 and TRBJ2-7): EAGVVQSPRYKIIEKKQPVAFWCNPISGHNTLYWYLQNLGQGPELLIRYENEEAVDDSQLPKDRFSAERLKGVDSTLKIQPAELGDSAVYLCASSFSGLSSYEQYFGPGTRLTVT.

Here the CDR3 DNA reads TGCGCCAGCAGCCAAGTTGATGGGCAGATGTTTGTTGAAAAACTGTTTTTT. This codes for CASSQVDGQMFVEKLFF. The chain has TRBV4-3 and TRBJ1-4; the D is unclear. V was shortened by 1 base and J by 7 bases, with 19 bases between the two germline ends. This CDR3 spans 17 amino acids. Germline loops: CDR1 LGHNA, CDR2 YSLEER.

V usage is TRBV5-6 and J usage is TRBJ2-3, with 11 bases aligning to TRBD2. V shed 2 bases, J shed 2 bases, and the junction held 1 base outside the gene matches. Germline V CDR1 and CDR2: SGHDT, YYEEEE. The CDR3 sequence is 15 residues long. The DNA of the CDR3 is TGTGCCAGCAGCTTACTAGCGGGAGTCACAGATACGCAGTATTTT. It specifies CASSLLAGVTDTQYF.

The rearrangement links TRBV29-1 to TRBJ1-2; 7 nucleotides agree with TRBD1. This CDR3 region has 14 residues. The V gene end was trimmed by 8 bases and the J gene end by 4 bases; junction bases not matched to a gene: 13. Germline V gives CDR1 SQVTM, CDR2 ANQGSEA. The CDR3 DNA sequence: TGCAGCATATCTCAAGGGGGCGCAGGCTATGGCTACACCTTC. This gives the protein CSISQGGAGYGYTF.

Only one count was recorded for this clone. The CDR3: CASSYSSAGLRDEQYF. CDR3 DNA sequence: TGTGCCAGCAGTTACTCATCGGCGGGGTTGAGGGACGAGCAGTACTTC. The V and J genes are TRBV6-5 and TRBJ2-7, with D maybe TRBD2 (6 bases). From germline, CDR1 is MNHEY and CDR2 SVGAGI. V lost 0 bases and J lost 5, with 17 bases in between. The CDR3 extends over 16 amino acids.

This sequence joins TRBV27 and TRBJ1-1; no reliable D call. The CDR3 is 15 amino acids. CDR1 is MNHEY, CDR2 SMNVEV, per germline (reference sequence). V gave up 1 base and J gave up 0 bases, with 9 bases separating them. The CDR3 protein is CASSLYKSLNTEAFF. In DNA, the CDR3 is TGTGCCAGCAGTTTATATAAGAGTCTGAACACTGAAGCTTTCTTT.

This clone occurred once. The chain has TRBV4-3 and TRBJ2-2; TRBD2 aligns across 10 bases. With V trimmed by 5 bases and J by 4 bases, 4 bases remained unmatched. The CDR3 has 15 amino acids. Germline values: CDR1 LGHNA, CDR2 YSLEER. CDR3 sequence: CASSETSGTTGELFF. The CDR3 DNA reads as TGCGCCAGCAGCGAAACTAGCGGGACCACCGGGGAGCTGTTTTTT.

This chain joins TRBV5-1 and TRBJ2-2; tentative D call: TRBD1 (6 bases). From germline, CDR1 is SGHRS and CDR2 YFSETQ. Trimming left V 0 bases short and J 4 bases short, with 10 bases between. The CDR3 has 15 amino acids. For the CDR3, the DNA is TGCGCCAGCAGCTTGGTTCAGGGGATCACCGGGGAGCTGTTTTTT. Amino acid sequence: CASSLVQGITGELFF.

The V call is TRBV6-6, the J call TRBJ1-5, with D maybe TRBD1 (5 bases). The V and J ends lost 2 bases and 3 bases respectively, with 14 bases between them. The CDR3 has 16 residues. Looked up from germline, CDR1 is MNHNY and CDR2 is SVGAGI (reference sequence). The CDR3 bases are TGTGCCAGCAGTTACGGGCTGGGGGGGGACAATCAGCCCCAGCATTTT. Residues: CASSYGLGGDNQPQHF.

The CDR3 here is CASSHPGTSHVDEQFF. The CDR3 coding sequence is TGTGCCAGCTCACACCCCGGGACTAGTCACGTCGATGAGCAGTTCTTC. This chain uses TRBV18 with TRBJ2-1; 8 bases agree with TRBD2. The length of the CDR3 is 16 residues. Germline V gene data show CDR1 as KGHSH and CDR2 as LQKENI. The ends lost 4 bases at V and 8 bases at J; junction bases unmatched: 13.

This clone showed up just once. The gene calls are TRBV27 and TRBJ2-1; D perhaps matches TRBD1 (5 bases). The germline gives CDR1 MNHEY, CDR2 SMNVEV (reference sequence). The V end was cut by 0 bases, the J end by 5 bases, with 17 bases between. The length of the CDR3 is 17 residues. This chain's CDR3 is CASSLSRVRAHNNEQFF. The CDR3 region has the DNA TGTGCCAGCAGTTTATCTCGGGTCAGGGCCCATAACAATGAGCAGTTCTTC.

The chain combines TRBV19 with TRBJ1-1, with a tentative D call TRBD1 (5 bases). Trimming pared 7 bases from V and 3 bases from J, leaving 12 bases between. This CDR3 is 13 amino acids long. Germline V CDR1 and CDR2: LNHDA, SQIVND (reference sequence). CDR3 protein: CASNPGTYTEAFF. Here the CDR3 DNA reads TGTGCCAGTAACCCCGGGACTTACACTGAAGCTTTCTTT.